This TCR beta chain was sequenced in a study of shared T cell receptors in the human thymus. The assay was immunoSEQ multiplex PCR, and TCRdb's table has in-frame clones only and misses some. This table has hundreds of thousands of clones, over 75% appearing once. These records were also assigned to another study, of human thymus T cells. That publication notes: Congenital heart defects were the reason for the corrective surgery that the donors, healthy Finnish infants, were having. The thymus tissue came from resections taken during corrective heart surgery.

The specimen was thymocytes. The receptor comes from a boy in the first two years of life with a congenital heart defect.

DNA of the CDR3: TGTGCCTGGAGTGTACTGTCAGGGAACACCGGGGAGCTGTTTTTT. Protein: CAWSVLSGNTGELFF. The gene calls are TRBV30 and TRBJ2-2; D is ambiguous. Trimming took 0 bases from V and 1 from J, leaving 9 bases between them. This CDR3 is 15 amino acids long. Germline CDR1 and CDR2: GTSNPN and SVGIG (reference sequence). The whole variable domain, filled in from reference TRBV30 and TRBJ2-2, reads SQTIHQWPATLVQPVGSPLSLECTVEGTSNPNLYWYRQAAGRGLQLLFYSVGIGQISSEVPQNLSASRPQDRQFILSSKKLLLSDSGFYLCAWSVLSGNTGELFFGEGSRLTVL.